This T cell receptor (beta chain) was documented in a study of shared clonotypes between healthy human individuals. Study-level information: Donors consisted of two women and three men between 18 and 49.

Points from the study as a whole: Though the depth was large, rarefaction showed that sorted-subset sequencing was incomplete.

Turning to this clone: Its target is not known.

Using around 200 ng DNA, some 30,000 T cell genomes, the sorted-subset replicate PCRs were run. The table came from immunoSEQ multiplex PCR; TCRdb's copy has only in-frame clones and leaves some out. Here the sample spans 2 million to 2.5 million clones, almost 96% being singletons. Germline CDR1 reads GTSNPN; CDR2 reads SVGIG (reference sequence). The CDR3 loop spans 14 amino acids. The receptor comes from a man aged 18 to 29 in good health. The sample comprised naive CD4+ T cells sorted from blood. The subset denotes: CD45RA+ positively selected. The J gene is TRBJ2-5, the V gene TRBV30; 10 bases agree with TRBD1. The end of the DNA is better explained by TRBJ2-7, so the J call may be wrong. The CDR3 DNA reads TGTGCCTGGAGTGTTGGGACAGGGGACTACGAGCAGTACTTC. Translating gives CAWSVGTGDYEQYF.